The 22 T cell receptor beta chains presented below share a single source sample, sequenced in a study of T cells in Graves' hyperthyroidism and ophthalmopathy. Amplified regions were TCR beta CDR3 sequences from RNA transcripts. Primed by the HTBI set, a first-round RT-PCR was run on the TCR CDR3. Using its own MiXCR run on the multiplex PCR reads, TCRdb lists one record per CDR3 protein. The repertoire holds 500,000 to 600,000 distinct CDR3 sequences, with about a sixth as singletons. The material sequenced was blood. These receptors originate from a woman under 30 with Graves' hyperthyroidism.

V usage is TRBV20-1 and J usage is TRBJ2-7; TRBD2 matches 10 bases. From germline, CDR1 is DFQATT and CDR2 SNEGSKA (reference sequence). With 4 bases clipped from V and 4 bases from J, the junction kept 13 bases outside the gene matches. The CDR3 loop spans 16 amino acids. The CDR3 nucleotides read TGCAGTGCTACAACCACTAGCGGGAAGACTTTATACGAGCAGTACTTC. Translation: CSATTTSGKTLYEQYF.

Many counts were recorded for this clonotype. The genes are TRBV20-1 and TRBJ2-1; no clear D gene. The germline V gene has CDR1 DFQATT and CDR2 SNEGSKA (reference sequence). Deletions cut 3 bases from V and 6 bases from J, with 9 bases between. This CDR3 is 12 amino acids long. CDR3 sequence reads: CSARPATNEQFF. For the CDR3, the DNA is TGCAGTGCTAGGCCAGCGACCAATGAGCAGTTCTTC.

This clonotype was observed many times. CDR3 loop: CASSLDGGAYNEQFF. The CDR3, as DNA: TGTGCCAGCAGCTTAGATGGCGGAGCCTACAATGAGCAGTTCTTC. This chain uses TRBV7-2 with TRBJ2-1; no reliable D call. Trimming took 1 base from V and 2 from J, leaving 9 bases between them. The germline CDR1 and CDR2 sequences are SGHTA and FQGNSA. This CDR3 comprises 15 residues.

In this sample, this clonotype turned up many times. J is TRBJ2-3 and V is TRBV28; 8 bases match TRBD2. Germline CDR1 MDHEN, CDR2 SYDVKM. This CDR3 has 16 amino acids. The V segment lost 0 bases and the J segment 1 base; nucleotides outside the gene matches: 3. The CDR3 DNA is TGTGCCAGCAGTTTATGGACTAGCGAACGCACAGATACGCAGTATTTT. It specifies CASSLWTSERTDTQYF.

V is TRBV2 and J is TRBJ2-3, with D possibly being TRBD2 (6 bases). Germline CDR1 and CDR2: SNHLY and FYNNEI. V lost 6 bases and J lost 0, with 19 bases in between. There are 17 residues in the CDR3. The chain's CDR3 is CASRRGILAASTDTQYF. The CDR3 region has the DNA TGTGCCAGCAGACGAGGGATTTTAGCGGCCAGCACAGATACGCAGTATTTT. Looking up the rest from reference TRBV2 and TRBJ2-3 gives the full variable domain: EPEVTQTPSHQVTQMGQEVILRCVPISNHLYFYWYRQILGQKVEFLVSFYNNEISEKSEIFDDQFSVERPDGSNFTLKIRSTKLEDSAMYFCASRRGILAASTDTQYFGPGTRLTVL.

The gene calls are TRBV4-2 and TRBJ2-3, with 10 positions matching TRBD2. Germline V gives CDR1 LGHNA, CDR2 YNFKEQ. With 2 bases clipped from V and 3 bases from J, the junction kept 5 bases outside the gene matches. CDR3 length equals 16 residues. The CDR3 nucleotides are TGTGCCAGCAGCCAAAGGCTAGCGGGGGCAACAGATACGCAGTATTTT. This gives the protein CASSQRLAGATDTQYF.

This clonotype was observed a handful of times. The chain has TRBV29-1 and TRBJ1-3; no firm D call. The CDR3 is 13 residues long. V shed 6 bases and J shed 1 base, with 10 bases lying between them. Germline-derived CDR1 and CDR2 are SQVTM and ANQGSEA. CDR3 residues: CSVAHSSGNTIYF. The CDR3, as DNA: TGCAGCGTAGCACACTCTTCTGGAAACACCATATATTTT.

V gene TRBV6-2 or TRBV6-3 combines with J gene TRBJ1-1; TRBD1 might be the D (6 bases). CDR1 is MNHEY and CDR2 is SVGEGT in the germline V gene. The CDR3 sequence is 14 residues long. V gave up 6 bases and J gave up 11 bases, with 22 bases separating them. The CDR3 DNA reads as TGTGCCAGCAGGCTAAGGGACACCGGTGGAACGGCTTTCTTT. It encodes CASRLRDTGGTAFF.

V usage is TRBV4-1 and J usage is TRBJ2-1, with TRBD1 matching over 10 bases. The CDR3 has 16 amino acids. The V gene's germline CDR1 is MGHRA and CDR2 YSYEKL. The J segment lost 2 bases and the V segment lost 5 bases, leaving 6 bases of the junction unmatched. The CDR3 sequence is CASSTRDRGPYNEQFF. The CDR3 DNA is TGCGCCAGCAGCACACGGGACAGGGGTCCCTACAATGAGCAGTTCTTC.

This clonotype was observed at least ten times. This sequence joins TRBV2 and TRBJ1-5; D possibly corresponds to TRBD1 (5 bases). The CDR3 loop spans 13 amino acids. Germline loops: CDR1 SNHLY, CDR2 FYNNEI. Trimming left V 6 bases short and J 7 bases short, with 13 bases between. The CDR3 sequence: CASSLRVAQPQHF. The CDR3, as DNA: TGTGCCAGCAGCCTCAGGGTAGCACAGCCCCAGCATTTT.

This clonotype occurred a few times. The rearrangement uses TRBV24-1 and TRBJ1-2; maybe TRBD1 (6 bases). V was shortened by 3 bases and J by 8 bases, with 21 bases between the two germline ends. Germline V gene sequence: CDR1 KGHDR, CDR2 SFDVKD. The CDR3 extends over 16 amino acids. The CDR3 region is CATSDPTYKGVDGYTF. Written as DNA, the CDR3 is TGTGCCACCAGTGATCCGACTTACAAGGGGGTCGACGGCTACACCTTC.

This clonotype has at least ten counts. The chain links TRBV12-3 or TRBV12-4 to TRBJ2-3, with D perhaps matching TRBD1 (5 bases). Trimming pared 4 bases from V and 7 bases from J, leaving 9 bases between. The CDR3 covers 12 residues. As DNA, the CDR3 is TGTGCCAGCAGTTCAGGGCGGTATACGCAGTATTTT. This sequence encodes CASSSGRYTQYF.

The chain combines TRBV14 with TRBJ2-7, with D perhaps matching TRBD1 or TRBD2 (5 bases each). V was clipped by 2 bases and J by 4 bases, with 12 bases between them. CDR3 length: 14 residues. In germline, CDR1 is SGHDN, CDR2 FVKESK. DNA of the CDR3: TGTGCCAGCAGCCAATCCGGGGCAGTATACGAGCAGTACTTC. Amino acids: CASSQSGAVYEQYF.

The chain recombines TRBV7-9 with TRBJ1-1; D call uncertain. The CDR3 is 13 amino acids. V was shortened by 2 bases and J by 7 bases, with 11 bases between the two germline ends. Germline-derived CDR1 and CDR2 are SEHNR and FQNEAQ (reference sequence). CDR3 loop: CASSLSLTREAFF. CDR3 nucleotides: TGTGCCAGCAGCTTAAGCCTGACCCGTGAAGCTTTCTTT.

This clonotype was detected ten times or more. The CDR3 bases are TGTGCCAGCAGGCTAGCGGGAGCTTACGAGCAGTACTTC. Translating gives CASRLAGAYEQYF. The J gene is TRBJ2-7, the V gene TRBV12-3 or TRBV12-4; 10 positions match TRBD2. The CDR3 runs to 13 residues. Trimming cost V 6 bases and J 4 bases; bases outside gene matches: 3.

This clonotype was detected only a few times. This rearrangement joins TRBV4-3 to TRBJ2-7, with D unclear. CDR3 size: 15 residues. Germline CDR1 LGHNA, CDR2 YSLEER. Trimming took off 1 base at V and 1 base at J, with 11 bases between the two ends. The chain's CDR3 is CASSQVWGTSYEQYF. CDR3 nucleotide sequence: TGCGCCAGCAGCCAAGTCTGGGGAACGTCCTACGAGCAGTACTTC.

The chain couples TRBV30 to TRBJ1-6; TRBD1 agrees at 7 bases. The V segment lost 2 bases and the J segment 8 bases; nucleotides outside the gene matches: 6. The CDR3 has 14 residues. Germline CDR1 GTSNPN, CDR2 SVGIG (reference sequence). The CDR3 sequence is CAWSKRGQYSPLHF. Here the CDR3 DNA reads TGTGCCTGGAGTAAAAGGGGGCAGTATTCACCCCTCCACTTT.

This clonotype has a handful of counts. V usage is TRBV5-6 and J usage is TRBJ1-2; tentatively, D is TRBD1 (5 bases). V lost 0 bases and J 6 bases, leaving 12 bases between the germline ends. From germline, CDR1 is SGHDT and CDR2 YYEEEE. The length of the CDR3 is 14 residues. CDR3 protein: CASSLDQGWNGYTF. In nucleotides, the CDR3 is TGTGCCAGCAGCTTGGATCAGGGATGGAATGGCTACACCTTC. The whole variable domain, filled in from reference TRBV5-6 and TRBJ1-2, reads DAGVTQSPTHLIKTRGQQVTLRCSPKSGHDTVSWYQQALGQGPQFIFQYYEEEERQRGNFPDRFSGHQFPNYSSELNVNALLLGDSALYLCASSLDQGWNGYTFGSGTRLTVV.

This clonotype was observed many times. The genes are TRBV3-1 and TRBJ1-1, with D uncertain. The CDR3 is 12 residues long. V lost 4 bases, J lost 0 bases, and 3 bases lay in between. Germline values: CDR1 LGHDT, CDR2 YNNKEL (reference sequence). CDR3 sequence: CASSLLNTEAFF. The CDR3 DNA sequence: TGTGCCAGCAGCCTGCTGAACACTGAAGCTTTCTTT.

This chain uses TRBV28 with TRBJ1-1, with 11 nucleotides matching TRBD1. In germline, CDR1 is MDHEN, CDR2 SYDVKM. The CDR3 has 13 residues. The V gene end was trimmed by 5 bases and the J gene end by 11 bases; junction bases not matched to a gene: 7. The CDR3 loop reads CASSPYRDRGAFF. The CDR3 coding sequence is TGTGCCAGCAGTCCCTACCGGGACAGGGGGGCTTTCTTT.

In its sample, this clonotype was seen many times. The chain carries TRBV29-1 and TRBJ1-1; D perhaps matches TRBD1 (6 bases). V was pared by 5 bases and J by 0 bases, with 10 bases between. CDR1 is SQVTM, CDR2 ANQGSEA, per germline. CDR3 length: 13 amino acids. Written as DNA, the CDR3 is TGCAGCGTTAGCGGGGGGCTGAACACTGAAGCTTTCTTT. It yields the protein CSVSGGLNTEAFF.

This clonotype has at least ten counts. The genes are TRBV5-1 and TRBJ2-1, with 9 bases lining up with TRBD1. The CDR3 runs to 14 residues. CDR1 and CDR2 (germline): SGHRS, YFSETQ. V trimming: 6 bases; J trimming: 5 bases; junction bases outside the gene matches: 6. The CDR3 sequence: CASKPGQGNNEQFF. The CDR3 DNA sequence: TGCGCCAGCAAACCGGGACAGGGTAACAATGAGCAGTTCTTC.